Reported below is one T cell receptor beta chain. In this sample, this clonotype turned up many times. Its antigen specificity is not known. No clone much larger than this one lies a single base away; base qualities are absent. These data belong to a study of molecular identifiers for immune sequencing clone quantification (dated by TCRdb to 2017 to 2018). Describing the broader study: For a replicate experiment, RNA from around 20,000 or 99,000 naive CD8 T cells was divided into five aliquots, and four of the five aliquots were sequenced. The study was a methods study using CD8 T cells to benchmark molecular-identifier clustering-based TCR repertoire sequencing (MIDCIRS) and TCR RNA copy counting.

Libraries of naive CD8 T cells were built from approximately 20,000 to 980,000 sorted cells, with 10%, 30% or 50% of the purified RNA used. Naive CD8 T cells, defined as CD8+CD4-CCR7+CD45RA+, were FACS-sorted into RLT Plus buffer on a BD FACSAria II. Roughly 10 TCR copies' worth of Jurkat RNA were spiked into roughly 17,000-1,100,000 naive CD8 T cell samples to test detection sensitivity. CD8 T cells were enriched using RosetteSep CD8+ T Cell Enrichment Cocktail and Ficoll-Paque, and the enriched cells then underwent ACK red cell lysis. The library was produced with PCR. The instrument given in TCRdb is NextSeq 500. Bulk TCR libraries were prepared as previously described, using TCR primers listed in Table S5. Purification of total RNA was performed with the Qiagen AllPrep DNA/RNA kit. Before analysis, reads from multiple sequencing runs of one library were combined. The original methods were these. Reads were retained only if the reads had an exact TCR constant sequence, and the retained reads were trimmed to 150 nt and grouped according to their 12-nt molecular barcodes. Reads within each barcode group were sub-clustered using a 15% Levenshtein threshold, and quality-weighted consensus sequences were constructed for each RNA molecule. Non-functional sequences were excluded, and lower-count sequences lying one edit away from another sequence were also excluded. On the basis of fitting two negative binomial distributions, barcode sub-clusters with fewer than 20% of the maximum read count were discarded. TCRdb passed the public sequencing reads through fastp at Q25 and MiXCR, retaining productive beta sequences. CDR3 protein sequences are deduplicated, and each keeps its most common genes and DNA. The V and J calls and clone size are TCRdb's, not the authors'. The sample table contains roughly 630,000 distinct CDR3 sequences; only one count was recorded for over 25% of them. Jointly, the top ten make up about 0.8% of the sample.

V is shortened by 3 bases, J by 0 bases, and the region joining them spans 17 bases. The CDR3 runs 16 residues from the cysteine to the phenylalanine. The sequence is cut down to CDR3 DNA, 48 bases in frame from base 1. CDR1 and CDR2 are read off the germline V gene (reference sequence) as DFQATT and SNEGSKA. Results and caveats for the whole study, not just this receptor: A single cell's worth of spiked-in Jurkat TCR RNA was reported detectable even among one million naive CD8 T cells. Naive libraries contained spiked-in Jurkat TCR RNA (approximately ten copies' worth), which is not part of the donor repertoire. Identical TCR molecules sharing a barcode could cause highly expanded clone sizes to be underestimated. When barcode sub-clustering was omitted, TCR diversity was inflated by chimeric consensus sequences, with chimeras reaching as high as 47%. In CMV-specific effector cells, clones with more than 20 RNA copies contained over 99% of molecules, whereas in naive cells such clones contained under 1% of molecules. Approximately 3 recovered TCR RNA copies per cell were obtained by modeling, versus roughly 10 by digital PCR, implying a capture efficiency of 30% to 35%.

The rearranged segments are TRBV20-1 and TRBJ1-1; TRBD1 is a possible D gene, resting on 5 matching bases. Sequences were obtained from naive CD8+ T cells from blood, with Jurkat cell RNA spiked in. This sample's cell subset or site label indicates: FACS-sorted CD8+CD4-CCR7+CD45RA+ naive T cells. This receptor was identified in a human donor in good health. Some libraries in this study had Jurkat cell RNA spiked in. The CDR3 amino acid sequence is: CSARGPGAGMNTEAFF. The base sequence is TGCAGTGCTAGGGGTCCCGGGGCCGGAATGAACACTGAAGCTTTCTTT.